Each of the 20 T cell receptor beta chains below was sequenced from the same sample in a study of chemoradiotherapy in HPV16-positive cancers. Repertoires were generated with immunoSEQ multiplex PCR, while TCRdb's copy carries only in-frame clones and drops some. This table has 510 or so clones, 70% to 90% appearing once. The source material was tumor tissue, sampled from a patient who underwent chemoradiotherapy. The origin of the receptors is a human donor with HPV-associated anogenital cancer.

The genes are TRBV21-1 and TRBJ1-5; the table assigns TRBD1, which was not confirmed against the DNA. TRBV21-1 has pseudogene status. This CDR3 region has 17 residues. CDR3 protein: CASRNYASRGPNQPQHF. For the CDR3, the DNA is TGTGCCAGCAGGAACTACGCGTCCAGGGGCCCCAATCAGCCCCAGCATTTT.

The rearrangement joins TRBV9 to TRBJ2-3; D uncertain. Between the trimmed V and J ends, which lost 0 bases and 8 bases, there was a span of 16 bases. This CDR3 region has 15 residues. CDR1 SGDLS and CDR2 YYNGEE come from the germline V gene. Here the CDR3 DNA reads TGTGCCAGCAGCGTAGCTTTAGACGGTCTTGGTACGCAGTATTTT. It is translated as CASSVALDGLGTQYF.

This chain connects TRBV19 to TRBJ1-2, with TRBD1 matching 10 bases. Germline V CDR1 and CDR2: LNHDA, SQIVND (reference sequence). The CDR3 has 16 amino acids. Trimming cost V 2 bases and J 7 bases; bases outside gene matches: 10. CDR3: CASSIPGTGVFRGYTF. The CDR3 DNA is TGTGCCAGTAGTATACCCGGGACAGGGGTTTTTCGTGGCTACACCTTC.

The chain recombines TRBV6-1 with TRBJ1-6; possible D gene TRBD1, 5 bases. Germline V CDR1 and CDR2: MNHNS, SASEGT. Trimming cost V 3 bases and J 5 bases, with 5 bases left between them. This CDR3 contains 13 residues. The CDR3 DNA sequence: TGTGCCAGCAGTGACAGGGATAATTCACCCCTCCACTTT. Translation gives CASSDRDNSPLHF.

The chain links TRBV7-9 to TRBJ1-2, with D tentatively TRBD1 (5 bases). V dropped 1 base and J dropped 8 bases, with 11 bases sitting between them. Germline V lookup: CDR1 SEHNR, CDR2 FQNEAQ (reference sequence). The CDR3 consists of 13 residues. The CDR3 is CASSLVQGGGYTF. Here the CDR3 DNA reads TGTGCCAGCAGCTTAGTTCAGGGAGGCGGCTACACCTTC.

The chain is built from TRBV6-1 and TRBJ1-5, with 7 bases aligning to TRBD1. Germline CDR1 MNHNS, CDR2 SASEGT. CDR3 length: 13 amino acids. With V trimmed by 6 bases and J by 2 bases, 1 base remained unmatched. CDR3 bases: TGTGCCAGCAGAGGGACAGGCAATCAGCCCCAGCATTTT. Amino acid sequence: CASRGTGNQPQHF.

The V gene is TRBV7-8, the J gene TRBJ2-5; D gene unclear. The V end lost 2 bases, the J end lost 5 bases, and 9 bases lay between the germline ends. CDR1 and CDR2 (germline): SGHVS, FQNEAQ. CDR3 length: 13 residues. CDR3 amino acids: CASSLSPGETQYF. The CDR3 region has the DNA TGTGCCAGCAGCTTAAGTCCCGGGGAGACCCAGTACTTC.

This clone has a single count. The J gene is TRBJ1-1, the V gene TRBV19; D is unresolved. Germline V gives CDR1 LNHDA, CDR2 SQIVND (reference sequence). Deletions cut 4 bases from V and 3 bases from J, with 3 bases between. CDR3 size: 11 residues. The CDR3 is CASSRHTEAFF. The CDR3 DNA follows: TGTGCCAGTAGTAGACACACTGAAGCTTTCTTT.

In this sample, this clone turned up once. V and J are TRBV28 and TRBJ2-7; a possible D gene is TRBD1 (7 bases). From germline, CDR1 is MDHEN and CDR2 SYDVKM. Trimming pared 3 bases from V and 7 bases from J, leaving 10 bases between. This CDR3 has 12 residues. The CDR3 sequence is CASSFQGGEQYF. As DNA, the CDR3 is TGTGCCAGCAGTTTCCAGGGGGGTGAGCAGTACTTC.

CDR3 sequence: CASSLRGAGNEQFF. The DNA for the CDR3 is TGTGCCAGCAGCTTGCGGGGGGCGGGAAATGAGCAGTTCTTC. This rearrangement joins TRBV5-6 to TRBJ2-1, with D perhaps TRBD2 (7 bases). V dropped 1 base and J dropped 7 bases, with 12 bases sitting between them. From germline, CDR1 is SGHDT and CDR2 YYEEEE. CDR3 length: 14 amino acids. Supplemented by reference TRBV5-6 and TRBJ2-1, the full variable domain reads DAGVTQSPTHLIKTRGQQVTLRCSPKSGHDTVSWYQQALGQGPQFIFQYYEEEERQRGNFPDRFSGHQFPNYSSELNVNALLLGDSALYLCASSLRGAGNEQFFGPGTRLTVL.

The chain carries TRBV30 and TRBJ1-5; TRBD1 matches at 8 bases. Trimming at V came to 0 bases and at J to 6 bases, leaving 1 base not matched to a gene. The CDR3 runs to 13 residues. Germline V CDR1 and CDR2: GTSNPN, SVGIG (reference sequence). In DNA form, the CDR3 reads TGTGCCTGGAGTGTGGACAGGGCTCAGCCCCAGCATTTT. It specifies CAWSVDRAQPQHF.

The rearrangement uses TRBV7-2 and TRBJ2-1; D assignment may be TRBD1 or TRBD2 (5 bases each). CDR1 and CDR2 from the germline V gene are SGHTA and FQGNSA. V gave up 6 bases and J gave up 3 bases, with 24 bases separating them. This CDR3 has 18 amino acids. CDR3 sequence (DNA): TGTGCCAGCAGTACGAGCCCAGGGAGCCAGACAAACTACAATGAGCAGTTCTTC. It yields the protein CASSTSPGSQTNYNEQFF.

V usage is TRBV4-1 and J usage is TRBJ1-6; D uncertain. The CDR3 covers 17 residues. Germline V CDR1 and CDR2: MGHRA, YSYEKL. Trimming left V 0 bases short and J 8 bases short, with 17 bases between. The CDR3 bases are TGCGCCAGCAGCCAAGATTTTAAGACAATAGGTGATTCACCCCTCCACTTT. This translates into CASSQDFKTIGDSPLHF.

CDR3 DNA sequence: TGTGCCAGCAGCGCCCGGGGGTCCGAGACCCAGTACTTC. It encodes CASSARGSETQYF. This chain links TRBV2 with TRBJ2-5; weak D call: TRBD2 (6 bases). V was pared by 6 bases and J by 5 bases, with 13 bases between. The CDR3 spans 13 residues. Germline-derived CDR1 and CDR2 are SNHLY and FYNNEI.

The rearrangement links TRBV11-2 to TRBJ2-7; the D is unclear. The CDR3 runs 15 residues. Germline V gene data show CDR1 as SGHAT and CDR2 as FQNNGV. The V gene lost 0 bases and the J gene lost 5 bases, with 14 bases spanning the gap. CDR3 nucleotides: TGTGCCAGCAGCTTAGAGTACGGCGTTTCCCACGAGCAGTACTTC. Translating gives CASSLEYGVSHEQYF.

The chain couples TRBV5-1 to TRBJ2-3, with 12 bases that match TRBD2. The CDR3 has 17 amino acids. Trimming took 0 bases from V and 0 from J; bases not matched to a gene: 2. The V gene's germline CDR1 is SGHRS and CDR2 YFSETQ. The CDR3 sequence: CASSLGLAGGSTDTQYF. In DNA, the CDR3 is TGCGCCAGCAGCTTGGGGCTAGCGGGGGGGAGCACAGATACGCAGTATTTT.

This clone came up once. The rearrangement uses TRBV5-1 and TRBJ1-1; no firm D call. Trimming shortened V by 1 base and J by 4 bases, and 14 bases separated the two germline ends. The CDR3 spans 15 residues. Germline V gene sequence: CDR1 SGHRS, CDR2 YFSETQ. CDR3: CASSLSSVAGTEAFF. Written as DNA, the CDR3 is TGCGCCAGCAGCTTGTCATCCGTCGCAGGCACTGAAGCTTTCTTT.

The V call is TRBV7-2, the J call TRBJ2-7, with TRBD1 identical over 9 bases. The V segment lost 5 bases and the J segment 3 bases; nucleotides outside the gene matches: 8. CDR3 size: 15 residues. CDR1 is SGHTA and CDR2 is FQGNSA in the germline V gene. The CDR3 protein is CASSRPGTGHYEQYF. The DNA of the CDR3 is TGTGCCAGCAGCCGCCCCGGGACAGGGCACTACGAGCAGTACTTC.

This clone was found a few times. This chain uses TRBV30 with TRBJ2-3; tentatively, D is TRBD2 (5 bases). V was cut by 8 bases and J by 6 bases, with 12 bases left in between. CDR1 GTSNPN and CDR2 SVGIG come from the germline V gene (reference sequence). The CDR3 has 11 amino acids. CDR3 sequence reads: CAGSGSDTQYF. DNA for the CDR3: TGTGCCGGGTCGGGGTCGGATACGCAGTATTTT.

J is TRBJ2-1 and V is TRBV5-6; D gene uncertain. CDR1 is SGHDT, CDR2 YYEEEE, per germline. V was trimmed by 0 bases and J by 10 bases, leaving 11 bases between them. This CDR3 has 13 residues. The CDR3 nucleotides are TGTGCCAGCAGCTTGGTAGATCAGGACGAGCAGTTCTTC. This sequence encodes CASSLVDQDEQFF.